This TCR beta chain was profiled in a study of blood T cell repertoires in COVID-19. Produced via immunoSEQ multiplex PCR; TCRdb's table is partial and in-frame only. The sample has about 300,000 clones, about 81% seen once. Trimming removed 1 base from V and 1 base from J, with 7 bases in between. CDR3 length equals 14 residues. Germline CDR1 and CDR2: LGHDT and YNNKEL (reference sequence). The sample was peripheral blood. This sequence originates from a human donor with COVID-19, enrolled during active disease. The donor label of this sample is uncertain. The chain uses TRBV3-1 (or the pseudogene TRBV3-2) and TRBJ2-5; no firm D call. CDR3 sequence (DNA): TGTGCCAGCAGCCAAGCGCGAGGCCAAGAGACCCAGTACTTC. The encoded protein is CASSQARGQETQYF.